This TCR beta chain came from a study of blood T cells in healthy people across ages. The sample providers were healthy Caucasian people from Russia, aged roughly 6 to 90. Extracted total RNA amounted to at least 5 micrograms for each sample. Study-wide findings and caveats: Naive T cell percentage strongly correlated with TCR beta diversity.

In the case of this clonotype: Its matching antigen is unknown.

Trimming at V came to 2 bases and at J to 0 bases, leaving 5 bases not matched to a gene. The CDR3 has 17 residues. CDR1 MDHEN and CDR2 SYDVKM come from the germline V gene. Together with a sample-barcoded 5' primer, a J-beta primer mix was included in a second PCR lasting about 6 to 11 cycles. TCRdb fed the 5' RACE reads into MiXCR, producing one record per CDR3 protein. The sample consists of 800,000 to 1,000,000 distinct CDR3 sequences, about 48% of them appearing once. The chain recombines TRBV28 with TRBJ2-3; TRBD1 aligns across 10 bases. This sequence was found in a man in his thirties or forties in good health. Sequenced: blood. The DNA of the CDR3 is TGTGCCAGCAGTTTAGACAGGGGGCCTGTTAGCACAGATACGCAGTATTTT. It codes for CASSLDRGPVSTDTQYF.